Sequencing of this T cell receptor (beta chain) was carried out in a study of beta chain features in type 1 diabetes. Study results and caveats: Among patients with Type 1 diabetes, TCRB CDR3s were moderately but significantly shorter in every one of the four CD4+ subsets.

V lost 1 base to trimming and J lost 3 bases; unmatched junction nucleotides: 8. The germline V gene has CDR1 LGHNA and CDR2 YSLEER. The CDR3 runs 17 residues. Donors contributed one heparinised blood draw apiece, averaging about 120 mL. Sorted populations all exceeded 95% purity. The whole isolated RNA underwent reverse transcription, so sequencing captured expressed TCRB transcripts. TCRdb keeps only in-frame clones here, not all; method: immunoSEQ multiplex PCR. This table holds over 150,000 clones, around 8% found once. A note on this clone: Its antigen is currently unknown.

Sequenced input: central memory CD4+ T cells from blood. The clonotype comes from a man younger than 35 in good health. The rearrangement joins TRBV4-3 to TRBJ1-5; 8 bases map to TRBD1. The CDR3 DNA is TGCGCCAGCAGCCAAGCAAGACAGGGGACGAACAATCAGCCCCAGCATTTT. It translates to CASSQARQGTNNQPQHF.